Below, 10 T cell receptor beta chains from the same sample are listed, as sequenced in a study of T-cell memory formation after mild COVID-19. TCRdb re-analysed the 5' RACE reads in MiXCR, keeping a single row per CDR3 protein. Here the sample spans just over 200,000 distinct CDR3 sequences, around 9.5% being singletons. The material sequenced was PBMCs or a T cell subset sorted from them (not recorded which). The receptor source for this set is a man aged 18-30 years who had mild COVID-19 (a few samples of this study predate the infection). Cell type and time point are not known.

This clonotype was counted a single time. The chain employs TRBV7-3 and TRBJ2-5; TRBD1 matches 8 bases. V dropped 0 bases and J dropped 11; count of bases not matched to a gene: 8. CDR1 is SGHTA, CDR2 FQGTGA, per germline. CDR3 length equals 14 residues. CDR3 region: CASSLTRTGSQQYF. The CDR3 DNA follows: TGTGCCAGCAGCTTAACCAGGACAGGGTCCCAACAGTACTTC.

This clonotype has more than one count but fewer than ten. V usage is TRBV10-2 and J usage is TRBJ2-4; D remains unclear. Germline V gives CDR1 WSHSY, CDR2 SAAADI. The CDR3 length is 14 residues. The V end was cut by 7 bases, the J end by 1 base, with 11 bases between. CDR3 sequence (DNA): TGCGCCAGCATACGACGTGGGGCCAAAAACATTCAGTACTTC. It translates to CASIRRGAKNIQYF.

This clonotype was seen repeatedly, ten times or more. The CDR3 carries no conserved terminal phenylalanine or tryptophan, so it likely arises from a read error. No DNA is shown, since the ends of the CDR3 on it are uncertain; the CDR3 is the one TCRdb lists. The J gene is TRBJ2-7, the V gene TRBV15; the table's TRBD2 call for D was not verified on the DNA. From its first to its last residue, the CDR3 has 11 amino acids. From germline, CDR1 is LNHNV and CDR2 YYDKDF (reference sequence). CDR3 in amino acids: CATNLSPRTNS.

The V and J genes are TRBV5-1 and TRBJ1-5; D is perhaps TRBD1 (6 bases). This CDR3 is built from 15 residues. Germline V lookup: CDR1 SGHRS, CDR2 YFSETQ. Trimming cost V 0 bases and J 6 bases, with 13 bases left between them. CDR3 in DNA: TGCGCCAGCAGCTTGGGGACAGCCGACCCTCAGCCCCAGCATTTT. Protein sequence: CASSLGTADPQPQHF. The full variable domain, completed using reference TRBV5-1 and TRBJ1-5, is KAGVTQTPRYLIKTRGQQVTLSCSPISGHRSVSWYQQTPGQGLQFLFEYFSETQRNKGNFPGRFSGRQFSNSRSEMNVSTLELGDSALYLCASSLGTADPQPQHFGDGTRLSIL.

This clonotype has a handful of counts. The chain employs TRBV6-1 and TRBJ1-2; D is uncertain. V dropped 4 bases and J dropped 4 bases, with 16 bases sitting between them. This CDR3 spans 15 amino acids. Germline CDR1 MNHNS, CDR2 SASEGT. In DNA, the CDR3 is TGTGCCAGCAGTGTGGCTTCATTTCTTAGCTATGGCTACACCTTC. Its protein product is CASSVASFLSYGYTF.

Ten or more counts support this clonotype. The rearrangement links TRBV20-1 to TRBJ2-4; D uncertain. Trimming pared 4 bases from V and 0 bases from J, leaving 13 bases between. There are 15 residues in the CDR3. The germline V gene has CDR1 DFQATT and CDR2 SNEGSKA (reference sequence). In DNA, the CDR3 is TGCAGTGCTAAGGTCGGCTCCTTAGCCAAAAACATTCAGTACTTC. The encoded protein is CSAKVGSLAKNIQYF.

This clonotype was seen a few times. The chain carries TRBV19 and TRBJ1-2; D not certain. V was pared by 5 bases and J by 7 bases, with 14 bases between. CDR3 length equals 13 residues. Germline values: CDR1 LNHDA, CDR2 SQIVND (reference sequence). CDR3 loop: CASSSNGRGGYTF. CDR3 nucleotides: TGTGCCAGTAGTTCTAACGGTCGTGGTGGCTACACCTTC. Complete variable domain (other parts from reference TRBV19 and TRBJ1-2): DGGITQSPKYLFRKEGQNVTLSCEQNLNHDAMYWYRQDPGQGLRLIYYSQIVNDFQKGDIAEGYSVSREKKESFPLTVTSAQKNPTAFYLCASSSNGRGGYTFGSGTRLTVV.

This clonotype was observed a few times. The chain joins TRBV5-1 to TRBJ2-7; 8 bases fit TRBD2. This CDR3 has 14 residues. Germline V gene lookup returns CDR1 SGHRS and CDR2 YFSETQ. The V and J ends lost 4 bases and 5 bases, in that order; junction bases with no gene match: 8. The CDR3 is CASSVRGDEDEQYF. CDR3 bases: TGCGCCAGCAGCGTGCGGGGGGACGAGGACGAGCAGTACTTC.

The CDR3 DNA sequence: TGCGCCAGCAGCATGGACGGTAGCAATCAGCCCCAGCATTTT. Translating it yields CASSMDGSNQPQHF. The chain recombines TRBV5-1 with TRBJ1-5, with no clear D. V shed 4 bases and J shed 0 bases, with 8 bases lying between them. CDR1 SGHRS and CDR2 YFSETQ come from the germline V gene. CDR3 size: 14 residues.

The chain employs TRBV4-1 and TRBJ2-5; TRBD2 matches 10 bases. Germline lookup yields CDR1 MGHRA and CDR2 YSYEKL. This CDR3 comprises 19 residues. V gave up 1 base and J gave up 0 bases; unmatched junction bases: 11. The CDR3 region is CASSQGIPLAGVYQETQYF. Written as DNA, the CDR3 is TGCGCCAGCAGCCAAGGAATACCTCTAGCGGGGGTATACCAAGAGACCCAGTACTTC.